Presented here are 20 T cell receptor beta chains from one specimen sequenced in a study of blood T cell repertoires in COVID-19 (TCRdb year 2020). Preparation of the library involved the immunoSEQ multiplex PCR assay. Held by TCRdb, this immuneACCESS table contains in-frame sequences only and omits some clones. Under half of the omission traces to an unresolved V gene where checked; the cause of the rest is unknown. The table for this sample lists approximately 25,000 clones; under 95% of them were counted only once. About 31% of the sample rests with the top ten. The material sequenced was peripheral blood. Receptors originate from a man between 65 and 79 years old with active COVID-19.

The CDR3 region has the DNA TGTGCCAGTAGGGGACAATTCAATCAGCCCCAGCATTTT. Translating it yields CASRGQFNQPQHF. The chain has TRBV19 and TRBJ1-5; possible D gene TRBD1, 6 bases. V lost 6 bases and J 3 bases, leaving 9 bases between the germline ends. Germline V gene lookup returns CDR1 LNHDA and CDR2 SQIVND (reference sequence). This CDR3 has 13 residues.

The CDR3 protein is CASSYSRGHQPQHF. DNA of the CDR3: TGTGCCAGCAGTTACTCCAGAGGGCATCAGCCCCAGCATTTT. The chain links TRBV6-5 to TRBJ1-5; D call uncertain. The CDR3 loop spans 14 amino acids. V was trimmed by 0 bases and J by 5 bases, leaving 8 bases between them. Per the germline V gene, CDR1 is MNHEY and CDR2 is SVGAGI.

CDR3 region: CASSLGSGATSTDTQYF. CDR3 nucleotides: TGTGCCAGCAGCTTGGGTAGCGGGGCAACTAGCACAGATACGCAGTATTTT. V is TRBV5-8 and J is TRBJ2-3; 8 positions match TRBD2. With V trimmed by 0 bases and J by 0 bases, 6 bases remained unmatched. Germline CDR1 and CDR2: SGHTS and YDEGEE. The CDR3 has 17 amino acids.

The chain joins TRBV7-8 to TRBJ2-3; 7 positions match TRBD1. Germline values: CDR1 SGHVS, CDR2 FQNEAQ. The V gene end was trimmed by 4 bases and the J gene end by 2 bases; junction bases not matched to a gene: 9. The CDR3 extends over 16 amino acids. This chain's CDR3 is CASSSTWDSYTDTQYF. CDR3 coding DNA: TGTGCCAGCAGCTCAACCTGGGACAGCTACACAGATACGCAGTATTTT. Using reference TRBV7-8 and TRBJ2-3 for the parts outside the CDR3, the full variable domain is GAGVSQSPRYKVAKRGQDVALRCDPISGHVSLFWYQQALGQGPEFLTYFQNEAQLDKSGLPSDRFFAERPEGSVSTLKIQRTQQEDSAVYLCASSSTWDSYTDTQYFGPGTRLTVL.

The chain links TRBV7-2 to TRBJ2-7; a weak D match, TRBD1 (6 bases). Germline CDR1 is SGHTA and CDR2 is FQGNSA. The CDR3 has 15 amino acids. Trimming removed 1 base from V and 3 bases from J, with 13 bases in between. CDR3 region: CASSLVGQGSYEQYF. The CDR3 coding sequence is TGTGCCAGCAGCTTAGTGGGCCAGGGGAGCTACGAGCAGTACTTC.

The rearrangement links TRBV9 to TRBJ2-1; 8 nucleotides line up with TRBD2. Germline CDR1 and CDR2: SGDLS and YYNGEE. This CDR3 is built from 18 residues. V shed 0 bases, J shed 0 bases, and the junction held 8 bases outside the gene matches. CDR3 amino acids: CASSVGPAGENSYNEQFF. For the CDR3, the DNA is TGTGCCAGCAGCGTAGGGCCAGCGGGGGAAAACTCCTACAATGAGCAGTTCTTC.

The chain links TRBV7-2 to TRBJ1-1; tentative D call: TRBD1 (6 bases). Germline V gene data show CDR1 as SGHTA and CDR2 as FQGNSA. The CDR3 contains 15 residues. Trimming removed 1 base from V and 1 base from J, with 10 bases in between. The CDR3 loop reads CASSLGQAGNTEAFF. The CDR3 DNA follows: TGTGCCAGCAGCTTAGGACAGGCAGGGAACACTGAAGCTTTCTTT.

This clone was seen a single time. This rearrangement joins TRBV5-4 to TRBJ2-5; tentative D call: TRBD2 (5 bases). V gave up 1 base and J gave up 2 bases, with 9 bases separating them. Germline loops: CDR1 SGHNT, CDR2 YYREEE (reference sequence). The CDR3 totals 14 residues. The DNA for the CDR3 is TGTGCCAGCAGCTTGCGAACGGGGCAAGAGACCCAGTACTTC. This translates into CASSLRTGQETQYF.

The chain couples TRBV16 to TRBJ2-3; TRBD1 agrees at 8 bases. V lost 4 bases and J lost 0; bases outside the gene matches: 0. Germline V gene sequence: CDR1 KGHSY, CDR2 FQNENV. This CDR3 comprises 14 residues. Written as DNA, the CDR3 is TGTGCCAGCAGCCGGACAGGGAGCACAGATACGCAGTATTTT. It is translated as CASSRTGSTDTQYF.

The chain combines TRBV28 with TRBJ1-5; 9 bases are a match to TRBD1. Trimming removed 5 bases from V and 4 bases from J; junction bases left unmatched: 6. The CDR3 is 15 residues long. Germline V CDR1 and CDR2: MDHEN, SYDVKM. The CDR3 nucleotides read TGTGCCAGCAGTCGTACAGACAGGGGGAATCAGCCCCAGCATTTT. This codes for CASSRTDRGNQPQHF.

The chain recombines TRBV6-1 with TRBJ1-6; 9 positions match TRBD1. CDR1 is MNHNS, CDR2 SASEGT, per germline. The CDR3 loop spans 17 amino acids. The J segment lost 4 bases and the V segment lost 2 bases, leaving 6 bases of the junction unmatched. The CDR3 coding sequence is TGTGCCAGCAGTGAATACGGGACAGGGAGTTATAATTCACCCCTCCACTTT. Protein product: CASSEYGTGSYNSPLHF.

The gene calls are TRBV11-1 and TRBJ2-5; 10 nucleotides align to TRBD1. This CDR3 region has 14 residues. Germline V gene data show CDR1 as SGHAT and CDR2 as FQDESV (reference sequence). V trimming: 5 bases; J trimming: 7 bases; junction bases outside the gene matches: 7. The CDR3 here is CASSRDRGRATQYF. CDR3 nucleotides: TGTGCCAGCAGCCGCGACAGGGGGCGGGCGACCCAGTACTTC. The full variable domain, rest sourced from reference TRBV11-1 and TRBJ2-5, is EAEVAQSPRYKITEKSQAVAFWCDPISGHATLYWYRQILGQGPELLVQFQDESVVDDSQLPKDRFSAERLKGVDSTLKIQPAELGDSAMYLCASSRDRGRATQYFGPGTRLLVL.

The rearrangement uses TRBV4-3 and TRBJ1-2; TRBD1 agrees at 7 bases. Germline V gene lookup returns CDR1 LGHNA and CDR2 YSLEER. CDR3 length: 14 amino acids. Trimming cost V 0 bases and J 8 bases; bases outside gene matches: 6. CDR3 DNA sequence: TGCGCCAGCAGCCAAGATAGGGGGCAGTACGGCTACACCTTC. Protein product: CASSQDRGQYGYTF.

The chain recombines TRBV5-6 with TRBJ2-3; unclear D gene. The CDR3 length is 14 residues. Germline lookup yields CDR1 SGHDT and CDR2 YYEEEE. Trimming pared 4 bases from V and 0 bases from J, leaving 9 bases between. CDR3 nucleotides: TGTGCCAGCAGCCCACGGAGTAGCACAGATACGCAGTATTTT. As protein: CASSPRSSTDTQYF.

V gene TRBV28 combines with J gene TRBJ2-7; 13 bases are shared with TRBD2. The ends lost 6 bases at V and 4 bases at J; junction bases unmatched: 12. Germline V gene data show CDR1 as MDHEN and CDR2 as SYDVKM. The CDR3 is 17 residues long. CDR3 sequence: CASSLPTRTSGRYEQYF. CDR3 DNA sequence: TGTGCCAGCAGCTTGCCTACCCGGACTAGCGGGAGATACGAGCAGTACTTC.

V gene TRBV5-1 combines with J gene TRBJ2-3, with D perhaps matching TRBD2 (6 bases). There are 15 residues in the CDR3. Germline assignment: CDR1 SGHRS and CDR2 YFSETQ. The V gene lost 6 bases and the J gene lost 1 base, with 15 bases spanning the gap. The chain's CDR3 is CASTEMASGTDTQYF. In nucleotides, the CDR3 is TGCGCCAGCACAGAAATGGCTAGCGGCACAGATACGCAGTATTTT.

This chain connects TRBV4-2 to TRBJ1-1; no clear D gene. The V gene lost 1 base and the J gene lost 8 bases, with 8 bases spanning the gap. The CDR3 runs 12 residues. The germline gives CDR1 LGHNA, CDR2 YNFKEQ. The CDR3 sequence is CASSQGAVEAFF. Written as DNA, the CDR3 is TGTGCCAGCAGCCAAGGGGCAGTAGAAGCTTTCTTT.

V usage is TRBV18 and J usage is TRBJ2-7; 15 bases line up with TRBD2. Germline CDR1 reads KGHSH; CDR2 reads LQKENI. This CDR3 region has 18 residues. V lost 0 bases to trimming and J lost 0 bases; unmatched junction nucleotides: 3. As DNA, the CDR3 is TGTGCCAGCTCACCACCGGGACTAGCGGGGGGCAGCTCCTACGAGCAGTACTTC. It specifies CASSPPGLAGGSSYEQYF.

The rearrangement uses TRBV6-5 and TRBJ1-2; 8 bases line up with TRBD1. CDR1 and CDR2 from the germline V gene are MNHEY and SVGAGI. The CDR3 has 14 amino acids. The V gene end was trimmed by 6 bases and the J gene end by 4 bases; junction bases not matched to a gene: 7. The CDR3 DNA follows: TGTGCCAGCAGAAAAACAGGGGGAGGCTATGGCTACACCTTC. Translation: CASRKTGGGYGYTF.

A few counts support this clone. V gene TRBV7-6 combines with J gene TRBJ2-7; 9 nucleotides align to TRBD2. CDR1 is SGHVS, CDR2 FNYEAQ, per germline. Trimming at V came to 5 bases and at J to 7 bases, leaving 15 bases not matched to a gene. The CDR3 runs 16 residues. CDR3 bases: TGTGCCAGCAGCCTCCGGGCTAGCAGCCTAGCGGGGGAGCAGTACTTC. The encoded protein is CASSLRASSLAGEQYF.